Given below is one T cell receptor beta chain in context. The antigen remains undetermined. Sorted subsets were CFSE-labeled and cultured around five days with allogeneic dendritic cells. Produced via immunoSEQ multiplex PCR; TCRdb's table is partial and in-frame only. The table has about 21,000 clones, 65% to 90% seen once. These data come from a study of regulatory dendritic cells for organ transplantation. Study conclusions and caveats: Naive CD4+ and CD8+ repertoires were highly diverse; memory CD8+ was most oligoclonal. Alloreactive memory CD8+ T cell pools varied considerably between individuals. Regulatory dendritic cells appeared to expand memory CD8+ clones less than mature ones.

The CDR3 loop spans 14 amino acids. V dropped 4 bases and J dropped 8; count of bases not matched to a gene: 7. Germline V lookup: CDR1 LNHDA, CDR2 SQIVND (reference sequence). The sample consisted of naive CD4+ T cells from blood cultured with dendritic cells. Subset meaning: CD45RA+ naive T cells. The V and J genes are TRBV19 and TRBJ1-2; 10 bases agree with TRBD1. The sequence was collected from a human donor in good health. CDR3 residues: CASSTRQGARGYTF. As DNA, the CDR3 is TGTGCCAGTAGTACTCGACAGGGGGCAAGGGGCTACACCTTC.